This T cell receptor beta chain came from a study of T cell clusters in autoimmune cytopenias. TRB was amplified from approximately 250 ng of peripheral blood genomic DNA per sample. TRB rearrangements were amplified by touch-down multiplex PCR with mixed TRB-A/B primers. TCRdb re-analyzed the multiplex PCR reads; it lists each CDR3 protein once, without DNA. The listing records approximately 5,300 distinct CDR3 sequences. CDR3 length: 11 amino acids. In germline, CDR1 is KGHSH, CDR2 LQKENI. This sample also belongs to another study, concerning T cell repertoires in aging, cancer and after chemotherapy. As that study records: Untreated cancer patients had significantly lower blood TCR diversity than age-matched healthy donors.

The V gene is TRBV18, the J gene TRBJ2-3. Sequencing was done on a sample of peripheral blood. This clonotype was sampled from a human donor in good health. CDR3 in amino acids: CASSPSDTQYF.